What follows is one T cell receptor (beta chain) and its context. Its antigen is currently unknown. Produced via immunoSEQ multiplex PCR; TCRdb's table is partial and in-frame only. The table has about 34,000 clones, about 80% seen once. The CDR3 covers 15 residues. With 2 bases removed from V and 4 bases from J, the gap between germline ends came to 14 bases. Germline assignment: CDR1 SGHTA and CDR2 FQGNSA. The sample originates from a study of T cells in narcolepsy. Study-level findings and limits: Comparing one patient's CSF and blood CD4+ clonotypes highlighted HCRT- and TRIB2-specific autoreactive clonotypes.

The sequenced material came from memory (CD45RA-) CD4+ T cells from blood. The rearrangement joins TRBV7-2 to TRBJ1-1; D may be TRBD1 (6 bases). The clonotype comes from a human donor in good health. CDR3 DNA sequence: TGTGCCAGCAGCTTATCGACAGGCGCGAGCACTGAAGCTTTCTTT. Translating gives CASSLSTGASTEAFF.